This T cell receptor beta chain was observed in a study of T cell responses to AZD1222 COVID-19 vaccine. Broader study findings: Repertoire sampling occurred only after the peak T cell response.

The CDR3 contains 15 residues. CDR1 and CDR2 from the germline V gene are MNHNS and SASEGT. V lost 2 bases, J lost 0 bases, and 10 bases lay in between. TCRdb's copy holds only in-frame clones and misses some; the assay was immunoSEQ multiplex PCR. The data show some 190,000 clones, with 85% to 90% seen just once and 6.9% held by the top ten. Worth noting for this clone: Its matching antigen is unknown.

The receptor was isolated from an adult in good health. This chain uses TRBV6-1 with TRBJ2-5; tentative D call: TRBD2 (7 bases). The specimen comprised peripheral blood, sampled on day 0 of AZD1222 vaccination. In DNA form, the CDR3 reads TGTGCCAGCAGTGAAAGGGGGGGGTACCAAGAGACCCAGTACTTC. It specifies CASSERGGYQETQYF.